Presented here are 3 T cell receptor beta chains from one specimen sequenced in a study of Ad26.COV2.S vaccination and SARS-CoV-2 variants. Treatment reported: around 19 received Ad26.COV2.S at low or high dose, single or two shots; 5 received placebo; per-sample allocation not given. Each sample was drawn 63 days after the first injection (of vaccine or placebo). Clones were sequenced by immunoSEQ multiplex PCR, and TCRdb holds only the in-frame ones, with some missing. The sample carries more than 300,000 clones, about 85% recorded once. The sample consisted of peripheral blood, taken in a trial of Ad26.COV2.S vaccine versus placebo. The receptors stem from a person between 18 and 65 years old who received the Ad26.COV2.S COVID-19 vaccine or a placebo.

V is TRBV12-3 or TRBV12-4 and J is TRBJ1-2, with D tentatively TRBD1 (5 bases). V lost 1 base to trimming and J lost 8 bases, with 11 bases between them. This CDR3 contains 13 residues. CDR3 protein: CASSLVGDLGYTF. The DNA for the CDR3 is TGTGCCAGCAGTTTAGTAGGGGATCTGGGCTACACCTTC.

V gene TRBV7-2 combines with J gene TRBJ1-1, with 7 bases identical to TRBD1. This CDR3 comprises 15 residues. Looked up from germline, CDR1 is SGHTA and CDR2 is FQGNSA. V lost 5 bases and J lost 0; bases outside the gene matches: 6. This CDR3 reads CASSTQTGMNTEAFF. In DNA, the CDR3 is TGTGCCAGCAGCACTCAGACAGGGATGAACACTGAAGCTTTCTTT.

This clone has a single count. The V gene is TRBV29-1, the J gene TRBJ2-7, with 11 bases lining up with TRBD1. J was trimmed by 2 bases and V by 6 bases; bases with no gene match: 6. This CDR3 has 14 amino acids. CDR1 is SQVTM and CDR2 is ANQGSEA in the germline V gene. The CDR3 protein is CSVDPGQGAYEQYF. CDR3 DNA: TGCAGCGTCGACCCGGGACAGGGGGCCTACGAGCAGTACTTC.